The 9 T cell receptor beta chains presented below share a single source sample, sequenced in a study of monozygotic twins with inflammatory bowel disease. TCRdb re-called the 5' RACE reads; every CDR3 protein appears as one record, without DNA. The table for this sample gives about 380,000 distinct CDR3 sequences. The sequenced material came from blood. These TCRs come from a human donor with ulcerative colitis or Crohn's disease, or a healthy co-twin of an affected twin (not recorded which).

The chain combines TRBV10-3 with TRBJ2-3; TCRdb designates TRBD2, a call that cannot be tested without DNA. Germline values: CDR1 ENHRY, CDR2 SYGVKD. This CDR3 spans 12 amino acids. The CDR3 here is CAIAAGRDTQYF.

The CDR3 protein is CASSLVSGGKNIQYF. The chain links TRBV5-1 to TRBJ2-4; TCRdb returns TRBD1, unconfirmable since there is no DNA. This CDR3 region has 15 residues. From germline, CDR1 is SGHRS and CDR2 YFSETQ.

V usage is TRBV4-1 and J usage is TRBJ2-7; TCRdb lists TRBD1, though no DNA is available to test this call. Germline V gene data show CDR1 as MGHRA and CDR2 as YSYEKL. The CDR3 spans 16 residues. The CDR3 sequence: CASSPGSGQGSVEQYF.

The V and J genes are TRBV10-3 and TRBJ2-7. Germline CDR1 and CDR2: ENHRY and SYGVKD. There are 13 residues in the CDR3. CDR3 amino acids: CAISESGAYEQYF.

CDR3 region: CASSSTGTGSSYEQYF. This rearrangement joins TRBV6-5 to TRBJ2-7; TCRdb designates TRBD1, a call that cannot be tested without DNA. Germline CDR1 and CDR2: MNHEY and SVGAGI. This CDR3 spans 16 amino acids.

V and J are TRBV12-5 and TRBJ2-5; TCRdb picks TRBD2, but there is no DNA to check that call. Germline values: CDR1 LGHNT, CDR2 FRNRAP. This CDR3 spans 15 amino acids. CDR3: CASGLGQGGQETQYF.

The chain is built from TRBV4-3 and TRBJ1-2. Germline V gene lookup returns CDR1 LGHNA and CDR2 YSLEER. The CDR3 covers 16 residues. The CDR3 loop is CASSQDNLEGNYGYTF.

The gene calls are TRBV4-2 and TRBJ1-5. CDR3 length: 15 residues. CDR1 and CDR2 (germline): LGHNA, YNFKEQ. The CDR3 protein is CASSQDELAIAPQHF.

The chain combines TRBV20-1 with TRBJ1-2; without DNA, the TCRdb call of TRBD1 cannot be checked. The CDR3 has 15 residues. CDR1 is DFQATT and CDR2 is SNEGSKA in the germline V gene (reference sequence). The CDR3 here is CSGIGRDRGYYGYTF.